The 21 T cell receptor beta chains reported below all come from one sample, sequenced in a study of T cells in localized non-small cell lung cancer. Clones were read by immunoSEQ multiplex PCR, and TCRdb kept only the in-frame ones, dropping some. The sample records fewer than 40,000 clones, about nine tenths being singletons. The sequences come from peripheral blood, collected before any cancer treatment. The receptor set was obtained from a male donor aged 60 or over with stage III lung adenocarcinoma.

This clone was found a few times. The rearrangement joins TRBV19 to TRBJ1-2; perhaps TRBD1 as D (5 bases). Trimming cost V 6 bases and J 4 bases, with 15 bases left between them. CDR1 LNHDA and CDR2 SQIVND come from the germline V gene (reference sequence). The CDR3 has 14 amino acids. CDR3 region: CASSMGQGPYGYTF. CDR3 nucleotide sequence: TGTGCCAGTAGCATGGGGCAGGGACCCTATGGCTACACCTTC.

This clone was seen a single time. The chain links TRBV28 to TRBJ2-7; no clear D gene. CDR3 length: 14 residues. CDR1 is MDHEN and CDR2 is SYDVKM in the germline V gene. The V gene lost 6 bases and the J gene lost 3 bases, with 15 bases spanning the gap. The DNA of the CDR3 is TGTGCCAGCAGCAGCCCCGGGCGAAGCTACGAGCAGTACTTC. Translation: CASSSPGRSYEQYF. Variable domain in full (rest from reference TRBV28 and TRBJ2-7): DVKVTQSSRYLVKRTGEKVFLECVQDMDHENMFWYRQDPGLGLRLIYFSYDVKMKEKGDIPEGYSVSREKKERFSLILESASTNQTSMYLCASSSPGRSYEQYFGPGTRLTVT.

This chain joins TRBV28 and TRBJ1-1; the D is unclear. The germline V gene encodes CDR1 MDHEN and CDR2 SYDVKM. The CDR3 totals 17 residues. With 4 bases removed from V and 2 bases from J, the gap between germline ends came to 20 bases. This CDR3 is CASSWEGGNLLNTEAFF. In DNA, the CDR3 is TGTGCCAGCAGTTGGGAGGGCGGCAACCTCCTTAACACTGAAGCTTTCTTT.

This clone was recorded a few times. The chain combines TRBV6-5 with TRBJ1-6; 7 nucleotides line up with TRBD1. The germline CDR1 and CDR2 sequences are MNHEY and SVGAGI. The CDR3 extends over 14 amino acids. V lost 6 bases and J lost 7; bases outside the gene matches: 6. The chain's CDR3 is CASSKTGQNSPLHF. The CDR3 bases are TGTGCCAGCAGCAAGACAGGGCAAAATTCACCCCTCCACTTT.

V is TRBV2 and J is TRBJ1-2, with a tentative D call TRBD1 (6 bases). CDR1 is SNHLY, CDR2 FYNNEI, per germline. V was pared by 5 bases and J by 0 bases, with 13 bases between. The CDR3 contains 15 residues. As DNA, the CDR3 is TGTGCCAGCAGTCCAAACAGGGCAGCTAACTATGGCTACACCTTC. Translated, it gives CASSPNRAANYGYTF.

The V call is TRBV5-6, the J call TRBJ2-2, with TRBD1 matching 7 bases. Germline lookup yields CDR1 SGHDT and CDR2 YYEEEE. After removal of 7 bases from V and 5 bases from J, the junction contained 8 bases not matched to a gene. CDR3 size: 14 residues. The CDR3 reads CASRLEGATGELFF. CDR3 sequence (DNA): TGTGCCAGCCGATTAGAGGGGGCGACCGGGGAGCTGTTTTTT.

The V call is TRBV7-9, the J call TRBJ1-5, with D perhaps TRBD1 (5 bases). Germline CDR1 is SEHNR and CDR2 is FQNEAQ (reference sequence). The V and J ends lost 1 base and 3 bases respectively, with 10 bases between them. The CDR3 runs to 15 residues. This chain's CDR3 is CASSLDGTTNQPQHF. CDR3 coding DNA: TGTGCCAGCAGCTTAGACGGGACTACCAATCAGCCCCAGCATTTT.

The CDR3 spells CSVVVGLAGLETQYF. CDR3 nucleotides: TGCAGCGTAGTCGTTGGCCTAGCGGGGTTGGAGACCCAGTACTTC. V usage is TRBV29-1 and J usage is TRBJ2-5; TRBD2 matches 9 bases. The germline CDR1 and CDR2 sequences are SQVTM and ANQGSEA. This CDR3 contains 15 residues. The trim removed 6 bases at V and 5 bases at J, leaving 13 bases unmatched.

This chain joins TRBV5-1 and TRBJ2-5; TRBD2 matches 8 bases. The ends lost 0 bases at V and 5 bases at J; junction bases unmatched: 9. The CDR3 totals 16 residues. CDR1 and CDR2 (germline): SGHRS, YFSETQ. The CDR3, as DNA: TGCGCCAGCAGCTTGGTTTTCGGGGGGGCTCTGGAGACCCAGTACTTC. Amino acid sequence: CASSLVFGGALETQYF.

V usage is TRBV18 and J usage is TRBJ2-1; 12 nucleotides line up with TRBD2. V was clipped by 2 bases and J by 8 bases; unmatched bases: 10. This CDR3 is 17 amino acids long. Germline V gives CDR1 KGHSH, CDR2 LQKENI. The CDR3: CASSPGASGRALDEQFF. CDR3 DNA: TGTGCCAGCTCACCAGGGGCTAGCGGGAGGGCCCTTGATGAGCAGTTCTTC. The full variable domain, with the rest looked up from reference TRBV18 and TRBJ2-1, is NAGVMQNPRHLVRRRGQEARLRCSPMKGHSHVYWYRQLPEEGLKFMVYLQKENIIDESGMPKERFSAEFPKEGPSILRIQQVVRGDSAAYFCASSPGASGRALDEQFFGPGTRLTVL.

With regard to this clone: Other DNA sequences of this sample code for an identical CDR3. The CDR3 nucleotides are TGTGCCAGCAGTTTTGCGGACAATCAGCCCCAGCATTTT. Protein: CASSFADNQPQHF. The J gene is TRBJ1-5, the V gene TRBV27; D is ambiguous. The CDR3 length is 13 residues. Germline V CDR1 and CDR2: MNHEY, SMNVEV (reference sequence). Trimming took 3 bases from V and 3 from J, leaving 6 bases between them.

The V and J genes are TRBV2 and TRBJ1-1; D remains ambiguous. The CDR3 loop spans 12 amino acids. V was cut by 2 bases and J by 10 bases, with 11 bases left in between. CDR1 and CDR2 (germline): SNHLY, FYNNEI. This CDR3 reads CASSEISQVAFF. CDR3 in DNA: TGTGCCAGCAGTGAAATTTCTCAGGTAGCTTTCTTT.

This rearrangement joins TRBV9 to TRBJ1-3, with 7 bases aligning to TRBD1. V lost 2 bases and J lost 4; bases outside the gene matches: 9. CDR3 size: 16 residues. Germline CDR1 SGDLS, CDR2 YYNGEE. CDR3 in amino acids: CASSVTTGTAGNTIYF. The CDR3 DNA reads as TGTGCCAGCAGCGTTACTACCGGGACAGCAGGAAACACCATATATTTT.

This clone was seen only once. The CDR3 here is CASSHLPGKAFF. CDR3 bases: TGTGCCAGCAGCCACCTCCCAGGGAAAGCTTTCTTT. The chain joins TRBV14 to TRBJ1-1; a weak D match, TRBD1 (5 bases). Trimming removed 3 bases at V and 9 bases at J, with 11 bases between. The CDR3 is made up of 12 amino acids. Germline loops: CDR1 SGHDN, CDR2 FVKESK.

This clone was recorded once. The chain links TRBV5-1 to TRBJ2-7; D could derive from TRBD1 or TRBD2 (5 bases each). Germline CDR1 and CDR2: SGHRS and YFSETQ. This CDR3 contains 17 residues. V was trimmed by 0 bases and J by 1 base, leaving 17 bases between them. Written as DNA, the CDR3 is TGCGCCAGCAGCTTGGGTCTTTCGGGACGCCTATCCTACGAGCAGTACTTC. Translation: CASSLGLSGRLSYEQYF. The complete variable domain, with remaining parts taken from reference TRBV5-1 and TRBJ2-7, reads KAGVTQTPRYLIKTRGQQVTLSCSPISGHRSVSWYQQTPGQGLQFLFEYFSETQRNKGNFPGRFSGRQFSNSRSEMNVSTLELGDSALYLCASSLGLSGRLSYEQYFGPGTRLTVT.

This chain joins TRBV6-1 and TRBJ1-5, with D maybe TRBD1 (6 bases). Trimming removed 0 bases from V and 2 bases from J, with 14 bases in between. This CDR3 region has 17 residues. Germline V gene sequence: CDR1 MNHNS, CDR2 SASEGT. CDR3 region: CASSEAGGAFGNQPQHF. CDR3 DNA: TGTGCCAGCAGTGAAGCGGGGGGGGCCTTCGGCAATCAGCCCCAGCATTTT.

For the CDR3, the DNA is TGTGCCAGCTTTCGGACTAGCTCCTACAATGAGCAGTTCTTC. This gives the protein CASFRTSSYNEQFF. The chain is built from TRBV27 and TRBJ2-1; 7 bases are a match to TRBD2. There are 14 residues in the CDR3. Germline loops: CDR1 MNHEY, CDR2 SMNVEV (reference sequence). V shed 8 bases and J 0 bases; nucleotides not matched to a gene: 4.

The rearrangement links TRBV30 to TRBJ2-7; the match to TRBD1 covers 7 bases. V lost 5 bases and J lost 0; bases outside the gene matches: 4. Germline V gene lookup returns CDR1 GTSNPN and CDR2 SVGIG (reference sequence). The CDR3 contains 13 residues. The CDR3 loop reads CAWARDSSYEQYF. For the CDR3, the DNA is TGTGCCTGGGCCCGGGACAGCTCCTACGAGCAGTACTTC.

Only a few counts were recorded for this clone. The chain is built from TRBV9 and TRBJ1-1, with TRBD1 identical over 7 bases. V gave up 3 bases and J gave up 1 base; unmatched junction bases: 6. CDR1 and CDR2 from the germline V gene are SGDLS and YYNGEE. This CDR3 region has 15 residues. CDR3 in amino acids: CASSGPRQGNTEAFF. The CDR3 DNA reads TGTGCCAGCAGCGGCCCGCGACAGGGGAACACTGAAGCTTTCTTT.

Here the CDR3 reads CASSTLAGVGSYNEQFF. The CDR3 bases are TGTGCCAGCAGCACCCTAGCGGGAGTCGGATCCTACAATGAGCAGTTCTTC. The V call is TRBV7-7, the J call TRBJ2-1; the match to TRBD2 covers 10 bases. Trimming removed 5 bases from V and 1 base from J; junction bases left unmatched: 8. The germline V gene has CDR1 SSHAT and CDR2 FNYEAQ (reference sequence). The CDR3 contains 17 residues.

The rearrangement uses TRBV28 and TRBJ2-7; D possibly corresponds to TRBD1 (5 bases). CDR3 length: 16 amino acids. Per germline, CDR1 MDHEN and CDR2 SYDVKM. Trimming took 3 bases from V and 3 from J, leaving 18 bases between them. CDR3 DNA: TGTGCCAGCAGTTTCGACAGCTTTGGGCCTTTCTACGAGCAGTACTTC. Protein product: CASSFDSFGPFYEQYF.